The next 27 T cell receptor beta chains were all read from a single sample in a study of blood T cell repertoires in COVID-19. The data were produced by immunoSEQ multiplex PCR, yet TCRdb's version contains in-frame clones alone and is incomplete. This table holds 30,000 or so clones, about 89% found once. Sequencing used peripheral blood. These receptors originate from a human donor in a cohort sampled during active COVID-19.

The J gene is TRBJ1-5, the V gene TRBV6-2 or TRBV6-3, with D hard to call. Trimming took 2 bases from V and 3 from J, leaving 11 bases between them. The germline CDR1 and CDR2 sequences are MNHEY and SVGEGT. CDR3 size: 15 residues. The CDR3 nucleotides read TGTGCCAGCAGTTACCCGGGATCCTTCAATCAGCCCCAGCATTTT. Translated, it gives CASSYPGSFNQPQHF.

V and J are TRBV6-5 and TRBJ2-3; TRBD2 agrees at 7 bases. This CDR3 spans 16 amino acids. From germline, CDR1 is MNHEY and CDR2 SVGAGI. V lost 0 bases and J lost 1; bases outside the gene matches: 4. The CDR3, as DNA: TGTGCCAGCAGTTACTCGGCTAGCGGACGCACAGATACGCAGTATTTT. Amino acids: CASSYSASGRTDTQYF.

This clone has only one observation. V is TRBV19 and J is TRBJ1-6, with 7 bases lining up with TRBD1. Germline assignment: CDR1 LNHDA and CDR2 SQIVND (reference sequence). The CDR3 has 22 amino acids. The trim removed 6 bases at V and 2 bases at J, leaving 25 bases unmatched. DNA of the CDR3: TGTGCCAGTAGGATTCTCCCGCCGGGCAGGGGGATCTTATGGACCTATAATTCACCCCTCCACTTT. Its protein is CASRILPPGRGILWTYNSPLHF.

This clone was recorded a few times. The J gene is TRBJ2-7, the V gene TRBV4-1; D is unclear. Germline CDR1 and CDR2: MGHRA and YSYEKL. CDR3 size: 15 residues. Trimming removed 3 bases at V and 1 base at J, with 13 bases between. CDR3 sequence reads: CASSQGAYLSYEQYV. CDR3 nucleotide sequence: TGCGCCAGCAGCCAGGGCGCCTACCTTTCCTACGAGCAGTACGTC.

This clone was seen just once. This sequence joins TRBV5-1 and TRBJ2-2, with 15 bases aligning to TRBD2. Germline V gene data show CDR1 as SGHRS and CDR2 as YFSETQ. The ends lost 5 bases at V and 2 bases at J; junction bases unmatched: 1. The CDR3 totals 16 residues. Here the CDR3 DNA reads TGCGCCAGCAGGGGACTAGCGGGGGGAAACACCGGGGAGCTGTTTTTT. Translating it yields CASRGLAGGNTGELFF.

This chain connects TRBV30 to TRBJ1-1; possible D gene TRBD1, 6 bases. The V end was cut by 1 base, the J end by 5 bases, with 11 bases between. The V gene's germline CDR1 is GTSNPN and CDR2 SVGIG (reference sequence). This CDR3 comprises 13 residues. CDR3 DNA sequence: TGTGCCTGGAGTGCCACAGGGTTGACTGAAGCTTTCTTT. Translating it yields CAWSATGLTEAFF. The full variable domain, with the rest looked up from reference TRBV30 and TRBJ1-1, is SQTIHQWPATLVQPVGSPLSLECTVEGTSNPNLYWYRQAAGRGLQLLFYSVGIGQISSEVPQNLSASRPQDRQFILSSKKLLLSDSGFYLCAWSATGLTEAFFGQGTRLTVV.

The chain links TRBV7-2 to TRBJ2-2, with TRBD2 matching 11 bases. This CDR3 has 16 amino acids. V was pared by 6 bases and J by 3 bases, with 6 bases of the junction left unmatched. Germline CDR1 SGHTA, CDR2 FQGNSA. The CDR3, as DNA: TGTGCCAGCAGACTACTAGCGGGGGTGGACACCGGGGAGCTGTTTTTT. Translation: CASRLLAGVDTGELFF.

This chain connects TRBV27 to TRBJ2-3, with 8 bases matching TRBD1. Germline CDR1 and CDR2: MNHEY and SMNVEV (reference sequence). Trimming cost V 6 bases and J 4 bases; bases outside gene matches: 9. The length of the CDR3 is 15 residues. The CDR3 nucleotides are TGTGCCAGCAGCACAACAGGGGGGTTCTCAGATACGCAGTATTTT. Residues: CASSTTGGFSDTQYF.

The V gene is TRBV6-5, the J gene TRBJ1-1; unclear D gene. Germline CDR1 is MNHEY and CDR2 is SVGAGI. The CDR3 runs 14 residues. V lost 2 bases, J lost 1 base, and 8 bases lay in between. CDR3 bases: TGTGCCAGCAGTTACAGTGTTAGGAACACTGAAGCTTTCTTT. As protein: CASSYSVRNTEAFF.

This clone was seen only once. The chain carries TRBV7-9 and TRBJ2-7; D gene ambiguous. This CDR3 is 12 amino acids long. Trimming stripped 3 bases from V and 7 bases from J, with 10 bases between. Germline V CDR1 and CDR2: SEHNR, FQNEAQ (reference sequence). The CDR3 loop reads CASSFLLSEQYV. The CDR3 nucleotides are TGTGCCAGCAGCTTTCTACTTTCAGAGCAGTACGTC.

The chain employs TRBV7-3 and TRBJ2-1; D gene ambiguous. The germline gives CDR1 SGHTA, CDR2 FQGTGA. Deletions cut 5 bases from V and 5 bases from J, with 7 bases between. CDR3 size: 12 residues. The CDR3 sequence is CASSTYNNEQFF. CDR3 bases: TGTGCCAGCAGCACATATAACAATGAGCAGTTCTTC.

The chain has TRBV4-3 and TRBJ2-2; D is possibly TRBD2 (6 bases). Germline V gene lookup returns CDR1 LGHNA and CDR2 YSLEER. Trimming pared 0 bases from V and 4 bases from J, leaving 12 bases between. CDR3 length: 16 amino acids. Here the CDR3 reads CASSQEGGSITGELFF. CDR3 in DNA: TGCGCCAGCAGCCAAGAAGGAGGGAGTATCACCGGGGAGCTGTTTTTT.

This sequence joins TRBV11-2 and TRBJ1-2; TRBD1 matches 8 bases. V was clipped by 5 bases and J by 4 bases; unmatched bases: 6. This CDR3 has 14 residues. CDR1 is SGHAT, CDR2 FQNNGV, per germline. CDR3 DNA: TGTGCCAGCAGCCGGCCAGGGACAGGCTATGGCTACACCTTC. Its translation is CASSRPGTGYGYTF. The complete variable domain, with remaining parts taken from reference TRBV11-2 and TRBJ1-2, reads EAGVAQSPRYKIIEKRQSVAFWCNPISGHATLYWYQQILGQGPKLLIQFQNNGVVDDSQLPKDRFSAERLKGVDSTLKIQPAKLEDSAVYLCASSRPGTGYGYTFGSGTRLTVV.

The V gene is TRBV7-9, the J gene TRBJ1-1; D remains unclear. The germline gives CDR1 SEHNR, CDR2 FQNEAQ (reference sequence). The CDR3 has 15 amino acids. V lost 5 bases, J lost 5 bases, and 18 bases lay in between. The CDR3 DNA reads TGTGCCAGCAGCCCCTACGGTAGAGGAGAGACTGAAGCTTTCTTT. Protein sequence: CASSPYGRGETEAFF.

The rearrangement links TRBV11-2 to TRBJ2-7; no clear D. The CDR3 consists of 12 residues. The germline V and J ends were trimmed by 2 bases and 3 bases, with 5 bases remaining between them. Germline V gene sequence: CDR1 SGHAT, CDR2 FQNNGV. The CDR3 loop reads CASSLSGYEQYV. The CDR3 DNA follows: TGTGCCAGCAGCTTATCGGGCTACGAGCAGTACGTC.

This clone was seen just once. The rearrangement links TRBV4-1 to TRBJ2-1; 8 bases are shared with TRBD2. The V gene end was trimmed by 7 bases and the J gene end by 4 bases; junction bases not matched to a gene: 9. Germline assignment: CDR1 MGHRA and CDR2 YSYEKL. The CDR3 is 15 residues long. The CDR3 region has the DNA TGCGCCAGCACCACGGGGGGGTTCGAATACAATGAGCAGTTCTTC. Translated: CASTTGGFEYNEQFF.

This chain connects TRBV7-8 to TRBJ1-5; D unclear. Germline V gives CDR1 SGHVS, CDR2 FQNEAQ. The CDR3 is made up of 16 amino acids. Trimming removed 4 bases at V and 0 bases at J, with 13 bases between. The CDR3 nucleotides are TGTGCCAGCAGCTACACATCGGGTATTAGCAATCAGCCCCAGCATTTT. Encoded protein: CASSYTSGISNQPQHF.

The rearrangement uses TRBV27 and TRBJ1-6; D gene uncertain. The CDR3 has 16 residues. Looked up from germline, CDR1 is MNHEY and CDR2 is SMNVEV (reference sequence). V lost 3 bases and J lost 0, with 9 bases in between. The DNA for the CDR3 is TGTGCCAGCAGTTTTTATCCGGGCTCCTATAATTCACCCCTCCACTTT. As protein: CASSFYPGSYNSPLHF.

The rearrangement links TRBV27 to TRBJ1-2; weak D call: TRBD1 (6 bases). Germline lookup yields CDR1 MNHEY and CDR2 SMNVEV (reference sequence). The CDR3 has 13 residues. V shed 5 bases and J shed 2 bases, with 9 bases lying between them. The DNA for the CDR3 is TGTGCCAGCAGTCCCCAGGGGAACTATGGCTACACCTTC. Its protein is CASSPQGNYGYTF.

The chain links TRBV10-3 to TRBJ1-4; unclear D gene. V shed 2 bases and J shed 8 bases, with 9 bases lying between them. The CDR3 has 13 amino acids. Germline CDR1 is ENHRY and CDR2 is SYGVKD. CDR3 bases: TGTGCCATCAGTGAGGCCTCGGGGGAAAAACTGTTTTTT. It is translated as CAISEASGEKLFF.

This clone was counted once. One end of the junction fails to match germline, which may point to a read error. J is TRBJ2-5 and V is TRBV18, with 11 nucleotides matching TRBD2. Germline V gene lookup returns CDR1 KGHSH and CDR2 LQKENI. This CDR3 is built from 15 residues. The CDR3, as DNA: TGTGCCAGCTCAGAGGGACTAGCGGTAAAAGAGAGCCAGTACTTC. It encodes CASSEGLAVKESQYF.

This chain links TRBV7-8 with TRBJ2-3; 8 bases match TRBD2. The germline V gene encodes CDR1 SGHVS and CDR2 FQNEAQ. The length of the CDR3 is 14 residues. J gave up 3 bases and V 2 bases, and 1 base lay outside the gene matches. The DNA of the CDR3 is TGTGCCAGCAGCTTAAGCGGGGGAACAGATACGCAGTATTTT. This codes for CASSLSGGTDTQYF. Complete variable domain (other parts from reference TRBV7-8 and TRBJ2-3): GAGVSQSPRYKVAKRGQDVALRCDPISGHVSLFWYQQALGQGPEFLTYFQNEAQLDKSGLPSDRFFAERPEGSVSTLKIQRTQQEDSAVYLCASSLSGGTDTQYFGPGTRLTVL.

The CDR3 DNA is TGTGCCAGCAGTGAAGCAACTAACGAAGCTTTCTTT. This gives the protein CASSEATNEAFF. The V and J genes are TRBV2 and TRBJ1-1; no reliable D call. V lost 0 bases and J 8 bases, leaving 7 bases between the germline ends. CDR3 length: 12 amino acids. CDR1 and CDR2 from the germline V gene are SNHLY and FYNNEI.

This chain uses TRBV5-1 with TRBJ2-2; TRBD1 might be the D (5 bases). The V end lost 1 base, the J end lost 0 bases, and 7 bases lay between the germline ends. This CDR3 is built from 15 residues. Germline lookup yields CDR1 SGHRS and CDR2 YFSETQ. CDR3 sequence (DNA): TGCGCCAGCAGCTTGACAGGACCGAACACCGGGGAGCTGTTTTTT. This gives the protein CASSLTGPNTGELFF.

CDR3: CASRDISREGGDKNIQYF. The CDR3 coding sequence is TGTGCCAGTAGGGATATTTCTCGGGAGGGCGGGGACAAAAACATTCAGTACTTC. The rearrangement uses TRBV19 and TRBJ2-4; TRBD2 aligns across 8 bases. This CDR3 contains 18 residues. CDR1 is LNHDA, CDR2 SQIVND, per germline (reference sequence). The V gene end was trimmed by 6 bases and the J gene end by 3 bases; junction bases not matched to a gene: 16. Full variable domain (missing parts from reference TRBV19 and TRBJ2-4): DGGITQSPKYLFRKEGQNVTLSCEQNLNHDAMYWYRQDPGQGLRLIYYSQIVNDFQKGDIAEGYSVSREKKESFPLTVTSAQKNPTAFYLCASRDISREGGDKNIQYFGAGTRLSVL.

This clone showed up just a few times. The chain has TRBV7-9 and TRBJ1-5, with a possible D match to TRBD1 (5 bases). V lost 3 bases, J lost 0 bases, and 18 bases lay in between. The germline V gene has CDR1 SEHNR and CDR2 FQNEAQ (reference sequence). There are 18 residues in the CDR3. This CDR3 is CASSLGQGSFYSNQPQHF. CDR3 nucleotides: TGTGCCAGCAGCTTGGGCCAGGGCAGTTTCTATAGCAATCAGCCCCAGCATTTT.

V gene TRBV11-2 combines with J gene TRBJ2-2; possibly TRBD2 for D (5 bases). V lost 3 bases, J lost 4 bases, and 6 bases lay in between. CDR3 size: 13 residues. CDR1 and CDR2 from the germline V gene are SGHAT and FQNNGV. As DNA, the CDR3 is TGTGCCAGCAGCTTGAGGGCCACCGGGGAGCTGTTTTTT. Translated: CASSLRATGELFF.